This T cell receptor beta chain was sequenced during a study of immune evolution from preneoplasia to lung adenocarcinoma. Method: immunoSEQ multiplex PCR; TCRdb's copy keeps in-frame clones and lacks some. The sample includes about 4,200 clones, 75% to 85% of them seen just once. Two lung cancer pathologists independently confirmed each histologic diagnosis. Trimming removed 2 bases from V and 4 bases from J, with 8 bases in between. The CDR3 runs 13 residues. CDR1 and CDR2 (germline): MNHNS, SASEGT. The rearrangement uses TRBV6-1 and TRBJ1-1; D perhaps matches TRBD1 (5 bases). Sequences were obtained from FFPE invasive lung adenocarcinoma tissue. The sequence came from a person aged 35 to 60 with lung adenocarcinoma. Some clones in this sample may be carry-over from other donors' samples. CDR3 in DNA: TGTGCCAGCAGTGAAAGGGGCTTCACTGAAGCTTTCTTT. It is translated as CASSERGFTEAFF.